This T cell receptor beta chain emerged from a study of blood T cell repertoires in COVID-19. Overall study context: COVID-19 samples collected from the United States, Italy and Spain covered acute and convalescent phases. Sources were T cells, B-cell-depleted T cells, or PBMCs; the material itself was cDNA or gDNA.

Seattle participants joined during active infection and were tracked over time. In the authors' methods: Estimates of nucleated cell counts were drawn from the amplification of reference gene primers. Assay: immunoSEQ multiplex PCR; the TCRdb copy retains only in-frame clones and omits some. The DNA was the basis for D and trimming; V, J and clone size are from that table. The sample lists 250,000 to 350,000 clones; 70% to 85% were seen once. Material for sequencing was peripheral blood. The origin of this receptor is a human donor with COVID-19, enrolled during active disease. The donor label of this sample is uncertain.

The CDR3 coding sequence is TGTGCTAGTGGTTTTCCGGCGGGAGAGGACACAGATACGCAGTATTTT. As protein: CASGFPAGEDTDTQYF. This rearrangement joins TRBV12-5 to TRBJ2-3; 7 bases agree with TRBD2. With 3 bases clipped from V and 2 bases from J, the junction kept 8 bases outside the gene matches. Per germline, CDR1 LGHNT and CDR2 FRNRAP. The CDR3 sequence is 16 residues long.